This T cell receptor beta chain was found in a study of OX40 agonist ivuxolimab in advanced cancers. Study-wide results and caveats: In general, CD8+ T cells held more expanded clones than CD4+ did, on average.

Germline CDR1 and CDR2: MNHEY and SMNVEV (reference sequence). This CDR3 region has 13 residues. Trimming cost V 3 bases and J 8 bases, with 10 bases left between them. This table comes from immunoSEQ multiplex PCR, and its TCRdb copy is limited to in-frame clones, with some not included. The sample has approximately 100,000 clones; 80% to 90% are singletons. This clone showed up just once. Its matching antigen is unknown. This receptor was identified in an adult with an advanced solid tumor such as melanoma, head and neck, liver or kidney cancer. The rearrangement links TRBV27 to TRBJ1-4; no definite D call. Sequenced material: CD4+ or CD8+ T cells sorted from blood, taken in a trial of the OX40 agonist ivuxolimab. CDR3 loop: CASSLGLREKLFF. In DNA form, the CDR3 reads TGTGCCAGCAGTTTGGGGTTAAGGGAAAAACTGTTTTTT.